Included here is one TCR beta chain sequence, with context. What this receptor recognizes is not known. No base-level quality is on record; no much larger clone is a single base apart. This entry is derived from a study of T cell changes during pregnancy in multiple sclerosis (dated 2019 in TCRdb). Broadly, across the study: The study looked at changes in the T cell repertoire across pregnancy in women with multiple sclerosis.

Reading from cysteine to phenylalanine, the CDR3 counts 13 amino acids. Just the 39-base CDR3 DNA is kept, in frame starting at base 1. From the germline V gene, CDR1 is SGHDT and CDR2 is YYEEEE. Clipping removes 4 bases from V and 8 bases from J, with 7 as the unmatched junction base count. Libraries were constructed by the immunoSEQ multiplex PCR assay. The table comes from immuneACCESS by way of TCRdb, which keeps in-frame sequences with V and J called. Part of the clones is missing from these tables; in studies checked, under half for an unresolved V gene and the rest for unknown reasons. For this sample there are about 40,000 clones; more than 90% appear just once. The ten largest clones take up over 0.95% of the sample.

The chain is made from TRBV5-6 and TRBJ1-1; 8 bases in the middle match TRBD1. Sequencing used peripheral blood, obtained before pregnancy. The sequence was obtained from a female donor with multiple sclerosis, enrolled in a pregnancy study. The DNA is TGTGCCAGCAGCCATCCGACAGGGGAAGAAGCTTTCTTT. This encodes CASSHPTGEEAFF.